These 7 T cell receptor beta chains were all obtained from the same sample, sequenced in a study of blood T cell repertoires in COVID-19. This table comes from immunoSEQ multiplex PCR, and its TCRdb copy is limited to in-frame clones, with some not included. The data contain tens of thousands of clones, more than 85% of them singletons. The sample taken for sequencing was peripheral blood. Every receptor here comes from a human donor in a cohort sampled during active COVID-19.

The J gene is TRBJ2-2, the V gene TRBV15; 9 positions agree with TRBD1. V was clipped by 3 bases and J by 5 bases; unmatched bases: 4. This CDR3 region has 15 residues. Germline CDR1 LNHNV, CDR2 YYDKDF (reference sequence). CDR3 protein: CATSRGTGTTGELFF. The CDR3 DNA reads TGTGCCACCAGCAGGGGGACAGGGACGACCGGGGAGCTGTTTTTT. The variable domain in full, with the rest retrieved from reference TRBV15 and TRBJ2-2, is DAMVIQNPRYQVTQFGKPVTLSCSQTLNHNVMYWYQQKSSQAPKLLFHYYDKDFNNEADTPDNFQSRRPNTSFCFLDIRSPGLGDTAMYLCATSRGTGTTGELFFGEGSRLTVL.

The chain couples TRBV4-3 to TRBJ2-1, with 7 nucleotides matching TRBD1. V was clipped by 3 bases and J by 0 bases; unmatched bases: 8. Germline V gene lookup returns CDR1 LGHNA and CDR2 YSLEER. The CDR3 is 17 amino acids. This CDR3 is CASSQDRDSLSYNEQFF. As DNA, the CDR3 is TGCGCCAGCAGCCAGGATCGGGACAGCCTCTCCTACAATGAGCAGTTCTTC.

This chain links TRBV7-8 with TRBJ2-1; 8 bases match TRBD2. Germline V CDR1 and CDR2: SGHVS, FQNEAQ. The CDR3 sequence is 15 residues long. Unmatched junction bases numbered 6, after V lost 2 bases and J lost 6 bases. The CDR3 spells CASSLFGGGTNEQFF. The CDR3 DNA reads TGTGCCAGCAGCTTATTCGGCGGGGGGACCAATGAGCAGTTCTTC.

This chain links TRBV5-6 with TRBJ1-2; perhaps TRBD1 as D (5 bases). CDR3 size: 13 residues. Germline CDR1 SGHDT, CDR2 YYEEEE. V was trimmed by 3 bases and J by 2 bases, leaving 8 bases between them. CDR3: CASSSDSNYGYTF. Here the CDR3 DNA reads TGTGCCAGCAGCTCAGACAGCAACTATGGCTACACCTTC.

This clone has only one observation. The gene calls are TRBV12-3 or TRBV12-4 and TRBJ1-2; maybe TRBD1 (5 bases). The germline V and J ends were trimmed by 6 bases and 6 bases, with 11 bases remaining between them. CDR3 length: 12 amino acids. This chain's CDR3 is CASSDQGNGYTF. CDR3 DNA sequence: TGTGCCAGCAGCGACCAGGGTAATGGCTACACCTTC.

The chain recombines TRBV19 with TRBJ1-2; D may be TRBD1 (6 bases). Germline CDR1 LNHDA, CDR2 SQIVND (reference sequence). The CDR3 runs to 15 residues. The germline V and J ends were trimmed by 4 bases and 4 bases, with 16 bases remaining between them. DNA of the CDR3: TGTGCCAGTAGTACGATACAAGGGACACCCTATGGCTACACCTTC. It translates to CASSTIQGTPYGYTF.

This CDR3 reads CASSLTGQPGELFF. For the CDR3, the DNA is TGTGCCAGCAGCTTAACCGGACAACCCGGGGAGCTGTTTTTT. V and J are TRBV5-4 and TRBJ2-2, with D possibly TRBD1 on 5 matching bases. Trimming removed 2 bases at V and 6 bases at J, with 11 bases between. The germline CDR1 and CDR2 sequences are SGHNT and YYREEE (reference sequence). The CDR3 extends over 14 amino acids.